These 14 T cell receptor beta chains were sequenced from one sample in a study of human T cells and chemical hapten exposure (dated by TCRdb to the early 2020s). According to the study, the label for this sample's time point signals: pre-sensitization, week 0. The treatment or condition label here, explained by the study, means: therapeutic diphenylcyclopropenone sensitization with weekly scalp DPC. Library preparation employed RACE. The instrument was a NextSeq 500. TCRdb reanalyzed the raw reads on its own, using fastp at Q25 for trimming and MiXCR for clone calling, and kept in-frame beta chains. Entries are consolidated by CDR3 protein sequence, retaining the most common genes and DNA. Recorded for this sample are a few hundred thousand distinct CDR3 sequences; 5% to 6.5% of them occurred a single time. Around 8% of the sample is in the top ten clones. Source: whole blood, taken in connection with sensitization to the hapten diphenylcyclopropenone (DPC). The receptors here all came from a young woman with alopecia areata. Some clones in this sample may be carry-over from other donors' samples.

This clonotype has ten or more counts. The chain combines TRBV2 with TRBJ1-2; no clear D. The germline V gene has CDR1 SNHLY and CDR2 FYNNEI. V lost 3 bases and J 6 bases, leaving 11 bases between the germline ends. The CDR3 has 13 residues. The CDR3 DNA sequence: TGTGCCAGCAGTGACAGTCCTAATAATGGCTACACCTTC. Residues: CASSDSPNNGYTF.

This clonotype was detected ten times or more. The chain combines TRBV12-3 or TRBV12-4 with TRBJ2-5; 8 nucleotides match TRBD1. The CDR3 loop spans 14 amino acids. V shed 8 bases, J shed 3 bases, and the junction held 8 bases outside the gene matches. Written as DNA, the CDR3 is TGTGCCAGCGGGCCCGGGGGACAGGAAGAGACCCAGTACTTC. This sequence encodes CASGPGGQEETQYF.

There are many counts of this clonotype. The J gene is TRBJ2-2, the V gene TRBV3-1; D not resolved. The ends were cut back, 4 bases at V and 7 bases at J, with 13 bases in the middle. The CDR3 runs to 14 residues. The V gene's germline CDR1 is LGHDT and CDR2 YNNKEL (reference sequence). Here the CDR3 reads CASSLVVDGGELFF. CDR3 bases: TGTGCCAGCAGCCTCGTGGTTGACGGCGGGGAGCTGTTTTTT.

At least ten counts were recorded for this clonotype. This chain uses TRBV29-1 with TRBJ2-5; D not resolved. This CDR3 region has 11 residues. The germline V and J ends were trimmed by 1 base and 6 bases, with 6 bases remaining between them. Germline V gives CDR1 SQVTM, CDR2 ANQGSEA. For the CDR3, the DNA is TGCAGCGTTGAAGTAGGGCAGACCCAGTACTTC. This gives the protein CSVEVGQTQYF. Filled out from reference TRBV29-1 and TRBJ2-5, the complete variable domain reads SAVISQKPSRDICQRGTSLTIQCQVDSQVTMMFWYRQQPGQSLTLIATANQGSEATYESGFVIDKFPISRPNLTFSTLTVSNMSPEDSSIYLCSVEVGQTQYFGPGTRLLVL.

CDR3 nucleotide sequence: TGTGCCAGCAACACCGGGACAGATAATGAAAAACTGTTTTTT. Its translation is CASNTGTDNEKLFF. The rearrangement links TRBV6-6 to TRBJ1-4; 7 positions agree with TRBD1. The germline V gene encodes CDR1 MNHNY and CDR2 SVGAGI (reference sequence). This CDR3 has 14 residues. Trimming removed 7 bases from V and 4 bases from J; junction bases left unmatched: 6.

The rearrangement links TRBV6-1 to TRBJ2-5; possibly TRBD2 for D (6 bases). The V gene's germline CDR1 is MNHNS and CDR2 SASEGT. V was trimmed by 6 bases and J by 7 bases, leaving 12 bases between them. This CDR3 comprises 12 residues. The DNA of the CDR3 is TGTGCCAGCAGAGGGACGGAGGGGACCCAGTACTTC. Translation gives CASRGTEGTQYF.

With regard to this clonotype: This may stem from a read error, because a much larger clone lies one nucleotide away. This chain links TRBV11-3 with TRBJ1-1; D possibly corresponds to TRBD1 (6 bases). The length of the CDR3 is 12 residues. Germline CDR1 is SGHNT and CDR2 is YENEEA. The CDR3 spells CVSQGPNGEAFF. The DNA of the CDR3 is TGTGTCAGCCAGGGGCCGAACGGTGAAGCTTTCTTT.

This chain joins TRBV5-4 and TRBJ2-3; 8 nucleotides match TRBD2. The ends lost 5 bases at V and 2 bases at J; junction bases unmatched: 7. From germline, CDR1 is SGHNT and CDR2 YYREEE (reference sequence). This CDR3 comprises 15 residues. The CDR3 sequence is CASSRGGLDTDTQYF. The CDR3 coding sequence is TGTGCCAGCAGTCGGGGGGGTCTGGACACAGATACGCAGTATTTT.

This clonotype was observed a handful of times. V and J are TRBV2 and TRBJ1-3; no firm D call. The V gene lost 5 bases and the J gene lost 0 bases, with 14 bases spanning the gap. The CDR3 length is 16 residues. CDR1 and CDR2 (germline): SNHLY, FYNNEI. CDR3 nucleotides: TGTGCCAGCAGTCCACTCCCGGCAAGCTCTGGAAACACCATATATTTT. Encoded protein: CASSPLPASSGNTIYF. The entire variable domain, with the rest obtained from reference TRBV2 and TRBJ1-3, is as follows: EPEVTQTPSHQVTQMGQEVILRCVPISNHLYFYWYRQILGQKVEFLVSFYNNEISEKSEIFDDQFSVERPDGSNFTLKIRSTKLEDSAMYFCASSPLPASSGNTIYFGEGSWLTVV.

V gene TRBV27 combines with J gene TRBJ2-4; 7 bases map to TRBD2. CDR3 length equals 18 residues. Germline V gene sequence: CDR1 MNHEY, CDR2 SMNVEV (reference sequence). J was trimmed by 0 bases and V by 3 bases; bases with no gene match: 11. CDR3 in DNA: TGTGCCAGCAGTTTGGGGCCTAGCGGTCAGATAGCCAAAAACATTCAGTACTTC. Residues: CASSLGPSGQIAKNIQYF.

The chain recombines TRBV10-3 with TRBJ1-1; 7 positions agree with TRBD1. The CDR3 consists of 20 residues. V lost 0 bases, J lost 0 bases, and 16 bases stayed unmatched. Germline V gene data show CDR1 as ENHRY and CDR2 as SYGVKD. CDR3 coding DNA: TGTGCCATCAGTGAGTCATTCATTTTATCGACAGGGCCTATGAACACTGAAGCTTTCTTT. This translates into CAISESFILSTGPMNTEAFF.

This clonotype was observed many times. The chain links TRBV12-3 or TRBV12-4 to TRBJ2-3, with D hard to call. This CDR3 has 13 amino acids. V was cut by 3 bases and J by 3 bases, with 7 bases left in between. CDR3 nucleotides: TGTGCCAGCAGTTTGGGCCAAACAGATACGCAGTATTTT. It yields the protein CASSLGQTDTQYF.

This chain links TRBV6-5 with TRBJ2-5; the D is unclear. The CDR3 has 14 residues. Between the trimmed V and J ends, which lost 0 bases and 1 base, there was a span of 6 bases. CDR1 is MNHEY, CDR2 SVGAGI, per germline. This CDR3 reads CASSYSPGQETQYF. CDR3 coding DNA: TGTGCCAGCAGTTACTCGCCAGGCCAAGAGACCCAGTACTTC.

This clonotype was observed a few times. This chain uses TRBV5-4 with TRBJ2-3, with D perhaps matching TRBD2 (7 bases). Germline loops: CDR1 SGHNT, CDR2 YYREEE (reference sequence). The CDR3 has 16 amino acids. The ends were cut back, 5 bases at V and 2 bases at J, with 18 bases in the middle. DNA of the CDR3: TGTGCCAGCAGAGTGGTGGGCGGGGGCCTCACAGATACGCAGTATTTT. It translates to CASRVVGGGLTDTQYF.